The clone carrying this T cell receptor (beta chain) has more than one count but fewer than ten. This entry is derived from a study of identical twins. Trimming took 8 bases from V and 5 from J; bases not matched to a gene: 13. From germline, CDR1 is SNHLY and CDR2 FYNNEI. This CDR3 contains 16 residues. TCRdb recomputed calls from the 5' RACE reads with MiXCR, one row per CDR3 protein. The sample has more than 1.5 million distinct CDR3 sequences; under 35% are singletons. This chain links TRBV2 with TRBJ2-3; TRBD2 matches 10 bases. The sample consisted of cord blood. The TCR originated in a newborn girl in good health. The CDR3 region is CASLPATLAGEDTQYF. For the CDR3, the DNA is TGTGCCAGCCTCCCGGCGACCCTAGCGGGAGAAGATACGCAGTATTTT.